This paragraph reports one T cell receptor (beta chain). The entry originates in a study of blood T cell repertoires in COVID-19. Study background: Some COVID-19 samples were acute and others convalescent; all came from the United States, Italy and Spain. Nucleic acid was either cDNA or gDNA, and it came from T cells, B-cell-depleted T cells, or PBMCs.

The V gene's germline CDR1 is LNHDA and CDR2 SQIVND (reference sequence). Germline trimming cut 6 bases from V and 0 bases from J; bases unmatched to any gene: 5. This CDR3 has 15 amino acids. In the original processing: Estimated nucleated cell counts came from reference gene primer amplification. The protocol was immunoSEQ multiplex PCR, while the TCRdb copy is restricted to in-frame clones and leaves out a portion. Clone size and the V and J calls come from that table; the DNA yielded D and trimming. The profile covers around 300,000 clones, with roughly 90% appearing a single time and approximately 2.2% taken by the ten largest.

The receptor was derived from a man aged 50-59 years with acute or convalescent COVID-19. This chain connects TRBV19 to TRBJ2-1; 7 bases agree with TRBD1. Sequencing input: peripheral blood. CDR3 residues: CASRSRQGSYNEQFF. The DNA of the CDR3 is TGTGCCAGTAGGAGTCGACAGGGCTCCTACAATGAGCAGTTCTTC.